These 28 T cell receptor beta chains were all obtained from the same sample, sequenced in a study of T cells in Graves' hyperthyroidism and ophthalmopathy. TCR beta CDR3 sequences were amplified from RNA transcripts. With the HTBI primer set, the TCR CDR3 went through a first round of RT-PCR. TCRdb used MiXCR to reprocess the multiplex PCR reads, holding one entry per CDR3 protein. The sample has around 340,000 distinct CDR3 sequences, over 20% seen once. Sample: blood. The receptors derive from a woman in her forties or fifties with Graves' hyperthyroidism.

This clonotype was observed at least ten times. The chain is built from TRBV12-3 or TRBV12-4 and TRBJ2-7; D is perhaps TRBD2 (5 bases). Trimming took off 4 bases at V and 7 bases at J, with 26 bases between the two ends. The CDR3 extends over 17 amino acids. DNA of the CDR3: TGTGCCAGCAGTTACGGCGTCTCGACTCTTCGTACGGGGGAGCAGTACTTC. It specifies CASSYGVSTLRTGEQYF.

The chain joins TRBV5-1 to TRBJ2-7, with TRBD1 identical over 8 bases. With V trimmed by 0 bases and J by 4 bases, 6 bases remained unmatched. The CDR3 runs 15 residues. CDR1 is SGHRS, CDR2 YFSETQ, per germline. The CDR3 nucleotides are TGCGCCAGCAGCTTGGCCGTGCAGGGGGCATACGAGCAGTACTTC. It translates to CASSLAVQGAYEQYF.

This clonotype has a count of ten or more. The chain uses TRBV7-9 and TRBJ2-6, with D maybe TRBD1 (6 bases). The V gene's germline CDR1 is SEHNR and CDR2 FQNEAQ (reference sequence). The CDR3 totals 16 residues. V lost 4 bases to trimming and J lost 0 bases, with 10 bases between them. The CDR3 sequence: CASSSWTASGANVLTF. The CDR3 region has the DNA TGTGCCAGCAGCTCATGGACAGCCTCTGGGGCCAACGTCCTGACTTTC.

This clonotype came up a few times. The rearrangement links TRBV19 to TRBJ2-7; possibly TRBD1 for D (6 bases). Trimming took 1 base from V and 0 from J, leaving 10 bases between them. The V gene's germline CDR1 is LNHDA and CDR2 SQIVND (reference sequence). This CDR3 contains 15 residues. The CDR3 spells CASSIATGSSYEQYF. CDR3 nucleotides: TGTGCCAGTAGTATAGCAACAGGGAGCTCCTACGAGCAGTACTTC.

This clonotype was seen many times. This chain links TRBV7-8 with TRBJ2-7; 7 bases are shared with TRBD1. The CDR3 runs to 14 residues. The germline V gene has CDR1 SGHVS and CDR2 FQNEAQ. J was trimmed by 0 bases and V by 5 bases; bases with no gene match: 4. The CDR3 loop is CASSVRDSSYEQYF. The CDR3 coding sequence is TGTGCCAGCAGCGTCCGGGACAGCTCCTACGAGCAGTACTTC. The complete variable domain, with remaining parts taken from reference TRBV7-8 and TRBJ2-7, reads GAGVSQSPRYKVAKRGQDVALRCDPISGHVSLFWYQQALGQGPEFLTYFQNEAQLDKSGLPSDRFFAERPEGSVSTLKIQRTQQEDSAVYLCASSVRDSSYEQYFGPGTRLTVT.

This clonotype was seen a handful of times. This chain joins TRBV7-2 and TRBJ2-5; no reliable D call. Deletions cut 0 bases from V and 5 bases from J, with 7 bases between. The CDR3 consists of 13 residues. In germline, CDR1 is SGHTA, CDR2 FQGNSA. The CDR3, as DNA: TGTGCCAGCAGCTTAGCGGTGAGGGAGACCCAGTACTTC. Amino acid sequence: CASSLAVRETQYF.

For this clonotype: This may be a read error: a much more frequent sequence differs by one nucleotide. This chain joins TRBV28 and TRBJ2-5; 8 nucleotides align to TRBD1. Germline V gene sequence: CDR1 MDHEN, CDR2 SYDVKM. The CDR3 is 15 residues long. Unmatched junction bases numbered 10, after V lost 8 bases and J lost 2 bases. The chain's CDR3 is CASGSLTGAQETQYF. The CDR3 bases are TGTGCCAGCGGTTCTCTGACAGGGGCACAAGAGACCCAGTACTTC.

The chain is built from TRBV7-9 and TRBJ1-2, with D hard to call. V dropped 5 bases and J dropped 2 bases, with 18 bases sitting between them. The CDR3 covers 16 residues. Germline V gene data show CDR1 as SEHNR and CDR2 as FQNEAQ (reference sequence). CDR3 in amino acids: CASSPAEVWVNYGYTF. The DNA of the CDR3 is TGTGCCAGCAGCCCGGCCGAAGTTTGGGTAAACTATGGCTACACCTTC.

This clonotype has a count of ten or more. V and J are TRBV18 and TRBJ2-1; D gene ambiguous. Trimming took 2 bases from V and 7 from J, leaving 9 bases between them. This CDR3 is 13 amino acids long. The germline V gene has CDR1 KGHSH and CDR2 LQKENI. This CDR3 reads CASSPVWENEQFF. The CDR3 DNA follows: TGTGCCAGCTCACCAGTCTGGGAAAATGAGCAGTTCTTC.

This clonotype was observed at least ten times. CDR3 DNA: TGCAGTGGAAAAGGGGGCACGGACACTGAAGCTTTCTTT. Protein product: CSGKGGTDTEAFF. The chain joins TRBV20-1 to TRBJ1-1; 7 nucleotides line up with TRBD1. The CDR3 runs to 13 residues. The V gene's germline CDR1 is DFQATT and CDR2 SNEGSKA (reference sequence). J gave up 3 bases and V 7 bases, and 8 bases lay outside the gene matches.

This clonotype was found a few times. The chain links TRBV7-9 to TRBJ1-4; D not certain. The germline V and J ends were trimmed by 8 bases and 8 bases, with 12 bases remaining between them. The CDR3 has 12 amino acids. The germline V gene has CDR1 SEHNR and CDR2 FQNEAQ (reference sequence). CDR3 nucleotide sequence: TGTGCCAGCGGTCGGTATGCCGAAAAACTGTTTTTT. Translation gives CASGRYAEKLFF.

A few counts support this clonotype. A much larger clone sits a single nucleotide away, making a read error possible. The chain carries TRBV7-6 and TRBJ2-3, with 10 bases that match TRBD2. Germline values: CDR1 SGHVS, CDR2 FNYEAQ. This CDR3 is built from 16 residues. V lost 2 bases, J lost 5 bases, and 7 bases stayed unmatched. The CDR3 DNA is TGTGCCAGCAGCTTAATAGCGGGGGGCCCCATAGATACGCAGTATTTT. Translated, it gives CASSLIAGGPIDTQYF. Combining the CDR3 with reference TRBV7-6 and TRBJ2-3 gives the whole variable domain GAGVSQSPRYKVTKRGQDVALRCDPISGHVSLYWYRQALGQGPEFLTYFNYEAQQDKSGLPNDRFSAERPEGSISTLTIQRTEQRDSAMYRCASSLIAGGPIDTQYFGPGTRLTVL.

This clonotype appeared a few times. The chain couples TRBV6-5 to TRBJ1-5, with 7 bases that match TRBD1. The CDR3 runs 16 residues. V trimming: 0 bases; J trimming: 1 base; junction bases outside the gene matches: 3. Germline CDR1 is MNHEY and CDR2 is SVGAGI. The DNA for the CDR3 is TGTGCCAGCAGTTACTCGATGGGACAGAGCAATCAGCCCCAGCATTTT. Its translation: CASSYSMGQSNQPQHF.

The table lists this clonotype with many counts. V gene TRBV28 combines with J gene TRBJ2-1, with D perhaps matching TRBD1 or TRBD2 (5 bases each). Trimming pared 5 bases from V and 7 bases from J, leaving 21 bases between. This CDR3 has 16 amino acids. Germline V gives CDR1 MDHEN, CDR2 SYDVKM. CDR3 protein: CASSLPGTGLRNEQFF. The CDR3 DNA reads TGTGCCAGCAGTCTACCAGGGACGGGTTTACGTAATGAGCAGTTCTTC.

This clonotype has ten or more counts. In DNA, the CDR3 is TGTGCCAGCAGTTACTCGAGATTCGAACGGGGGAGCCAAGAGACCCAGTACTTC. Translating gives CASSYSRFERGSQETQYF. This chain links TRBV6-2 or TRBV6-3 with TRBJ2-5; perhaps TRBD2 as D (6 bases). Trimming took off 0 bases at V and 1 base at J, with 18 bases between the two ends. The CDR3 has 18 residues. Per the germline V gene, CDR1 is MNHEY and CDR2 is SVGEGT.

This clonotype was picked up many times. This chain connects TRBV18 to TRBJ2-5, with D perhaps TRBD1 or TRBD2 (5 bases each). CDR1 is KGHSH and CDR2 is LQKENI in the germline V gene. The CDR3 sequence is 12 residues long. The ends were cut back, 3 bases at V and 11 bases at J, with 13 bases in the middle. DNA for the CDR3: TGTGCCAGCTCACCTGGGACCTATGGACAGTACTTC. Its protein is CASSPGTYGQYF.

The chain recombines TRBV4-2 with TRBJ1-2; D ambiguous. Germline CDR1 reads LGHNA; CDR2 reads YNFKEQ. This CDR3 region has 20 residues. The V and J ends lost 0 bases and 2 bases respectively, with 25 bases between them. Here the CDR3 DNA reads TGTGCCAGCAGCCAAGAATTTGTGGGGAGAGGCCGGTCAGTAAACTATGGCTACACCTTC. This codes for CASSQEFVGRGRSVNYGYTF.

The rearrangement joins TRBV20-1 to TRBJ1-1; TRBD1 might be the D (5 bases). The germline V and J ends were trimmed by 0 bases and 8 bases, with 16 bases remaining between them. The CDR3 has 14 residues. Per the germline V gene, CDR1 is DFQATT and CDR2 is SNEGSKA (reference sequence). The DNA of the CDR3 is TGCAGTGCTAGAGATTACGCAGGGTCGTTCGAAGCTTTCTTT. Its translation: CSARDYAGSFEAFF.

This clonotype was counted between two and nine times. This chain's CDR3 is CASSLMQGPNYGYTF. CDR3 nucleotide sequence: TGTGCCAGCAGCTTAATGCAGGGACCTAACTATGGCTACACCTTC. V usage is TRBV7-3 and J usage is TRBJ1-2; TRBD1 might be the D (5 bases). The CDR3 covers 15 residues. The germline V gene has CDR1 SGHTA and CDR2 FQGTGA. The V and J ends lost 1 base and 0 bases respectively, with 9 bases between them.

The rearrangement uses TRBV20-1 and TRBJ1-6; a weak D match, TRBD1 (5 bases). Trimming left V 2 bases short and J 6 bases short, with 11 bases between. This CDR3 is built from 14 residues. The germline CDR1 and CDR2 sequences are DFQATT and SNEGSKA (reference sequence). The chain's CDR3 is CSARKGFGNSPLHF. CDR3 DNA: TGCAGTGCTAGAAAGGGGTTTGGTAATTCACCCCTCCACTTT.

This clonotype appeared a few times. The V and J genes are TRBV12-3 or TRBV12-4 and TRBJ2-5; D call uncertain. With 6 bases removed from V and 6 bases from J, the gap between germline ends came to 8 bases. The CDR3 is 11 residues long. The CDR3, as DNA: TGTGCCAGCAGCAGCCTGCAGACCCAGTACTTC. Protein sequence: CASSSLQTQYF.

This clonotype was detected a few times. The V and J genes are TRBV20-1 and TRBJ2-1; the D is unclear. Trimming removed 5 bases from V and 1 base from J, with 12 bases in between. There are 14 residues in the CDR3. CDR1 and CDR2 (germline): DFQATT, SNEGSKA (reference sequence). The CDR3 coding sequence is TGCAGTGCTCACCCGGGCGGTTCCTACAATGAGCAGTTCTTC. It encodes CSAHPGGSYNEQFF.

The V gene is TRBV7-9, the J gene TRBJ2-2; 8 bases are a match to TRBD1. CDR3 length equals 17 residues. Per the germline V gene, CDR1 is SEHNR and CDR2 is FQNEAQ (reference sequence). Germline trimming cut 3 bases from V and 4 bases from J; bases unmatched to any gene: 10. The CDR3 coding sequence is TGTGCCAGCAGCTTCCCCCGGACAGGGTTTATCACCGGGGAGCTGTTTTTT. It is translated as CASSFPRTGFITGELFF.

This chain uses TRBV5-8 with TRBJ2-7; D not resolved. Trimming took off 5 bases at V and 4 bases at J, with 19 bases between the two ends. Germline V gene sequence: CDR1 SGHTS, CDR2 YDEGEE. This CDR3 comprises 15 residues. CDR3 residues: CASRNDLSLPYEQYF. CDR3 bases: TGTGCCAGCAGGAACGATTTAAGCCTTCCTTACGAGCAGTACTTC. Drawing the rest from reference TRBV5-8 and TRBJ2-7, the complete variable domain is EAGVTQSPTHLIKTRGQQATLRCSPISGHTSVYWYQQALGLGLQFLLWYDEGEERNRGNFPPRFSGRQFPNYSSELNVNALELEDSALYLCASRNDLSLPYEQYFGPGTRLTVT.

Ten or more counts support this clonotype. The chain joins TRBV28 to TRBJ1-5; no reliable D call. This CDR3 has 12 amino acids. Germline V gives CDR1 MDHEN, CDR2 SYDVKM. The V end was cut by 8 bases, the J end by 4 bases, with 9 bases between. The CDR3 spells CASGRGNQPQHF. The CDR3 bases are TGTGCCAGCGGTCGGGGAAATCAGCCCCAGCATTTT.

This clonotype appeared a single time. The chain has TRBV11-2 and TRBJ1-1; D is undetermined. Between the trimmed V and J ends, which lost 3 bases and 6 bases, there was a span of 5 bases. Germline V gene sequence: CDR1 SGHAT, CDR2 FQNNGV. This CDR3 comprises 11 residues. The CDR3 region has the DNA TGTGCCAGCAGCTTGTATGCTGAAGCTTTCTTT. Amino acid sequence: CASSLYAEAFF.

The chain couples TRBV7-9 to TRBJ1-6; TRBD1 matches at 11 bases. J gave up 9 bases and V 3 bases, and 4 bases lay outside the gene matches. The germline V gene encodes CDR1 SEHNR and CDR2 FQNEAQ (reference sequence). The CDR3 spans 15 residues. Written as DNA, the CDR3 is TGTGCCAGCAGCTTTGGGGACAGGGGGGCTTCACCCCTCCACTTT. The encoded protein is CASSFGDRGASPLHF. The full variable domain, its missing parts supplied by reference TRBV7-9 and TRBJ1-6, is DTGVSQNPRHKITKRGQNVTFRCDPISEHNRLYWYRQTLGQGPEFLTYFQNEAQLEKSRLLSDRFSAERPKGSFSTLEIQRTEQGDSAMYLCASSFGDRGASPLHFGNGTRLTVT.

The chain uses TRBV19 and TRBJ2-7, with D tentatively TRBD1 or TRBD2 (5 bases each). Germline assignment: CDR1 LNHDA and CDR2 SQIVND (reference sequence). The CDR3 runs 14 residues. The ends were cut back, 6 bases at V and 2 bases at J, with 14 bases in the middle. CDR3 in DNA: TGTGCCAGTAGCCACCGGGACGGGACCTACGAGCAGTACTTC. It translates to CASSHRDGTYEQYF.